The subject of this entry is one TCR beta chain. This clone was seen a handful of times. Its binding antigen is unknown. No much larger clone is present one base from it, and per-base qualities are unavailable. This sample was taken from a study of cytomegalovirus exposure and HLA in healthy donors (dated by TCRdb to the late 2010s). A note on the overall study: A later analysis indicated that the 90 to 150 validation repertoires were generated on the platform also employed for the 670 or so repertoires of the first cohort. The study was designed to test whether signatures of past pathogen exposure could be identified by cataloging public T cell receptors. Besides the first cohort of some 670 subjects, a separate validation cohort made up of over 100 different subjects was used. The study combined high-throughput TCR immunosequencing, statistical association of individual TCRs with disease status, and machine learning to predict cytomegalovirus infection status. Findings and caveats that apply to the study as a whole: In vitro tests confirmed that a few of the cytomegalovirus-associated TCR beta chains recognize cytomegalovirus antigens. A total of about 150 TCR beta chains were listed by the study as associated with cytomegalovirus. The classifier was reported to diagnose cytomegalovirus status with high specificity and sensitivity in both the original cohort and the validation cohort. In a later analysis, TCRs clustered in the first cohort were found to also tend to co-occur in the roughly 120 validation repertoires, with approximately 94% of cluster scores above 0. While some public TCRs were present in many individuals, most TCR sequences turned up only very rarely across donors. The authors suggested that the approach could potentially be generalized to other disease states and immunological phenotypes. A later analysis lacked HLA typing for the validation cohort, so it scored co-occurrence in that cohort across all 130 or so repertoires.

Donors formed part of the validation cohort, which comprised 120 subjects and was distinct from the first cohort of under 750 subjects. Per the germline V gene (reference sequence), GTSNPN is the CDR1 and SVGIG is the CDR2. The CDR3 sequence holds 13 residues, the cysteine and phenylalanine included. The only DNA kept is the CDR3, 39 bases in frame from the first base. Cut back by 0 bases and 6 bases, the V and J ends lie 11 bases apart. The library was built by means of the immunoSEQ multiplex PCR assay. Regarding the original processing steps: A statistical classification framework was developed to diagnose cytomegalovirus status using the catalog of TCR beta chain sequences. Held by TCRdb, this immuneACCESS table contains in-frame sequences only and omits some clones. Under half of the omission traces to an unresolved V gene where checked; the cause of the rest is unknown. The DNA was the basis for D and trimming; V, J and clone size are from that table. The sample includes roughly 140,000 clones, with just over 85% observed a single time. The ten top clones hold 7.5% to 10% of the sample.

The sequence joins TRBV30 to TRBJ1-2; the D segment could be TRBD1, given 5 matching bases. The TCR sequence derives from a woman aged 18-29 years in good health and CMV-seropositive. The specimen was PBMCs. The base sequence is TGTGCCTGGAGTGTACAGTCAGGGCATGGCTACACCTTC. It encodes CAWSVQSGHGYTF.